This TCR beta chain was sequenced during a study of T cells in Graves' hyperthyroidism and ophthalmopathy. RNA transcripts provided the source from which TCR beta CDR3 regions were amplified. The HTBI primer set drove a first-round RT-PCR of the TCR CDR3. TCRdb analysed the multiplex PCR reads with MiXCR anew, one entry per CDR3 protein. The table includes about 570,000 distinct CDR3 sequences, roughly 46% detected once. The study left out patients who had uncontrolled infection, other autoimmune disease, pregnancy or lactation. V shed 3 bases and J 6 bases; nucleotides not matched to a gene: 5. This CDR3 spans 13 amino acids. The germline V gene has CDR1 SGDLS and CDR2 YYNGEE.

Sequencing was carried out using peripheral blood or thyroid tissue (not recorded which). V usage is TRBV9 and J usage is TRBJ1-2; 7 nucleotides match TRBD1. This TCR was recovered from an adult woman with Graves' disease, either hyperthyroidism or ophthalmopathy (not recorded which). This chain's CDR3 is CASSGGTEHGYTF. In DNA, the CDR3 is TGTGCCAGCAGCGGGGGGACAGAACATGGCTACACCTTC.